One sample yielded the 20 T cell receptor beta chains listed below, sequenced in a study of cytomegalovirus exposure and HLA in healthy donors. TCRdb keeps only in-frame clones here, not all; method: immunoSEQ multiplex PCR. The repertoire has 120,000 or so clones, approximately 90% of them found once; the top ten carry around 4.5%. Material: PBMCs. The source is a man aged 18 to 29 in good health and CMV-seropositive.

This clone was seen more than once but under ten times. The V gene is TRBV6-5, the J gene TRBJ1-5; D ambiguous. This CDR3 spans 15 amino acids. Looked up from germline, CDR1 is MNHEY and CDR2 is SVGAGI. The V end lost 2 bases, the J end lost 0 bases, and 8 bases lay between the germline ends. The CDR3 sequence: CASSYGGNSNQPQHF. The CDR3 region has the DNA TGTGCCAGCAGTTACGGAGGTAATAGCAATCAGCCCCAGCATTTT.

This clone was recorded once. The chain combines TRBV4-1 with TRBJ1-2, with 8 bases matching TRBD1. Germline-derived CDR1 and CDR2 are MGHRA and YSYEKL. V was clipped by 0 bases and J by 7 bases; unmatched bases: 7. The CDR3 runs 15 residues. CDR3 coding DNA: TGCGCCAGCAGCCAAGATAGATCAGGGGGCAGTGGCTACACCTTC. Residues: CASSQDRSGGSGYTF.

The chain joins TRBV7-2 to TRBJ2-7; D is perhaps TRBD1 (7 bases). Trimming left V 1 base short and J 6 bases short, with 16 bases between. The CDR3 runs 15 residues. In germline, CDR1 is SGHTA, CDR2 FQGNSA. CDR3 protein: CASSLEAGGLREQYF. DNA of the CDR3: TGTGCCAGCAGCTTAGAGGCAGGGGGGTTACGCGAGCAGTACTTC. The full variable domain, rest sourced from reference TRBV7-2 and TRBJ2-7, is GAGVSQSPSNKVTEKGKDVELRCDPISGHTALYWYRQSLGQGLEFLIYFQGNSAPDKSGLPSDRFSAERTGGSVSTLTIQRTQQEDSAVYLCASSLEAGGLREQYFGPGTRLTVT.

The rearrangement uses TRBV6-5 and TRBJ1-2; the match to TRBD1 covers 7 bases. Germline V gene data show CDR1 as MNHEY and CDR2 as SVGAGI. The CDR3 is 15 residues long. The ends lost 4 bases at V and 8 bases at J; junction bases unmatched: 13. The CDR3 loop reads CASSSSGQPGGGYTF. In DNA form, the CDR3 reads TGTGCCAGCAGTTCGTCGGGACAGCCGGGTGGGGGCTACACCTTC.

In the case of this clone: A read error may explain this, as a much larger clone is one base away. V and J are TRBV25-1 and TRBJ1-6; no clear D. Trimming took 1 base from V and 5 from J, leaving 6 bases between them. This CDR3 is built from 14 residues. CDR1 is MGHDK, CDR2 SYGVNS, per germline. The CDR3 DNA reads as TGTGCCAGCAGTGAATCGGGGAATAATTCACCCCTCCACTTT. Its protein product is CASSESGNNSPLHF.

A single count supports this clone. The chain links TRBV5-1 to TRBJ2-1; 7 bases align to TRBD2. The junction had 5 bases not matched to a gene; V was cut back by 0 bases and J by 8 bases. The CDR3 covers 14 residues. CDR1 and CDR2 (germline): SGHRS, YFSETQ. Here the CDR3 DNA reads TGCGCCAGCAGCTTGGCACGGGGGGTCGATGAGCAGTTCTTC. It yields the protein CASSLARGVDEQFF. Full variable domain (remainder filled in from reference TRBV5-1 and TRBJ2-1): KAGVTQTPRYLIKTRGQQVTLSCSPISGHRSVSWYQQTPGQGLQFLFEYFSETQRNKGNFPGRFSGRQFSNSRSEMNVSTLELGDSALYLCASSLARGVDEQFFGPGTRLTVL.

V is TRBV18 and J is TRBJ2-3; maybe TRBD1 (5 bases). Germline assignment: CDR1 KGHSH and CDR2 LQKENI. Trimming took 6 bases from V and 0 from J, leaving 16 bases between them. This CDR3 spans 16 amino acids. CDR3 sequence reads: CASSTDADSSTDTQYF. The CDR3 nucleotides are TGTGCCAGCTCGACAGACGCGGATTCTAGCACAGATACGCAGTATTTT.

This clone has more than one count but fewer than ten. This rearrangement joins TRBV14 to TRBJ2-3; D is possibly TRBD2 (5 bases). The germline V and J ends were trimmed by 1 base and 0 bases, with 11 bases remaining between them. Germline CDR1 and CDR2: SGHDN and FVKESK. CDR3 size: 16 residues. CDR3 residues: CASSQVAGFSTDTQYF. CDR3 bases: TGTGCCAGCAGCCAAGTTGCGGGTTTTAGCACAGATACGCAGTATTTT.

The genes are TRBV7-8 and TRBJ2-2; 7 positions match TRBD1. The V and J ends lost 5 bases and 3 bases, in that order; junction bases with no gene match: 6. This CDR3 contains 15 residues. Germline CDR1 reads SGHVS; CDR2 reads FQNEAQ. The CDR3 is CASSTRDRDTGELFF. CDR3 in DNA: TGTGCCAGCAGCACAAGGGACAGAGACACCGGGGAGCTGTTTTTT.

Only one count was recorded for this clone. The chain links TRBV6-1 to TRBJ2-7; 7 bases map to TRBD1. V lost 5 bases, J lost 4 bases, and 11 bases stayed unmatched. The CDR3 has 15 residues. Per germline, CDR1 MNHNS and CDR2 SASEGT. The CDR3 coding sequence is TGTGCCAGCAGTATGGGACAGAACGGCGGTTACGAGCAGTACTTC. Residues: CASSMGQNGGYEQYF.

The chain recombines TRBV6-6 with TRBJ1-2, with D possibly matching TRBD1 (5 bases). Germline CDR1 MNHNY, CDR2 SVGAGI (reference sequence). This CDR3 has 15 amino acids. V lost 2 bases to trimming and J lost 6 bases, with 16 bases between them. The CDR3 loop is CASSYNGAGRNGYTF. CDR3 nucleotide sequence: TGTGCCAGCAGTTACAACGGGGCAGGGAGGAATGGCTACACCTTC.

V usage is TRBV5-1 and J usage is TRBJ1-3; 11 bases line up with TRBD1. CDR1 is SGHRS, CDR2 YFSETQ, per germline. This CDR3 has 19 residues. V lost 0 bases to trimming and J lost 3 bases; unmatched junction nucleotides: 11. CDR3 nucleotide sequence: TGCGCCAGCAGCTTGGGGACAGGGGGCTGGACCACTGATGGAAACACCATATATTTT. Amino acids: CASSLGTGGWTTDGNTIYF.

This clone has just a few counts. The chain uses TRBV9 and TRBJ2-2; 8 positions agree with TRBD1. The length of the CDR3 is 15 residues. The V and J ends lost 4 bases and 3 bases, in that order; junction bases with no gene match: 5. Germline V lookup: CDR1 SGDLS, CDR2 YYNGEE. The DNA for the CDR3 is TGTGCCAGCAGCTCCGACAGGGGCGACACCGGGGAGCTGTTTTTT. Its translation: CASSSDRGDTGELFF.

J is TRBJ2-7 and V is TRBV10-3; D is ambiguous. Germline CDR1 and CDR2: ENHRY and SYGVKD. The CDR3 runs 12 residues. Trimming took off 4 bases at V and 2 bases at J, with 6 bases between the two ends. The CDR3 loop reads CAISAEAYEQYF. The CDR3 coding sequence is TGTGCCATCAGTGCCGAGGCCTACGAGCAGTACTTC.

The J gene is TRBJ2-1, the V gene TRBV7-2, with 9 bases identical to TRBD2. The V segment lost 2 bases and the J segment 4 bases; nucleotides outside the gene matches: 0. The CDR3 runs to 14 residues. In germline, CDR1 is SGHTA, CDR2 FQGNSA. This CDR3 reads CASSLSGGYNEQFF. In DNA form, the CDR3 reads TGTGCCAGCAGCTTAAGCGGGGGGTACAATGAGCAGTTCTTC. The variable domain in full, with the rest retrieved from reference TRBV7-2 and TRBJ2-1, is GAGVSQSPSNKVTEKGKDVELRCDPISGHTALYWYRQSLGQGLEFLIYFQGNSAPDKSGLPSDRFSAERTGGSVSTLTIQRTQQEDSAVYLCASSLSGGYNEQFFGPGTRLTVL.

The J gene is TRBJ2-7, the V gene TRBV19; TRBD2 might be the D (6 bases). The germline V gene has CDR1 LNHDA and CDR2 SQIVND (reference sequence). CDR3 length: 15 residues. Trimming left V 6 bases short and J 5 bases short, with 20 bases between. The CDR3 bases are TGTGCCAGTAGCATGGGCGGCCGGACTACCAACGAGCAGTACTTC. This gives the protein CASSMGGRTTNEQYF. Based on the CDR3 plus reference TRBV19 and TRBJ2-7, the full variable domain is DGGITQSPKYLFRKEGQNVTLSCEQNLNHDAMYWYRQDPGQGLRLIYYSQIVNDFQKGDIAEGYSVSREKKESFPLTVTSAQKNPTAFYLCASSMGGRTTNEQYFGPGTRLTVT.

J is TRBJ1-2 and V is TRBV5-4, with D tentatively TRBD1 (5 bases). Germline CDR1 and CDR2: SGHNT and YYREEE (reference sequence). Trimming removed 2 bases at V and 0 bases at J, with 8 bases between. This CDR3 spans 14 amino acids. CDR3 sequence (DNA): TGTGCCAGCAGCTTCCGGGGGACTAACTATGGCTACACCTTC. Translating gives CASSFRGTNYGYTF.

This sequence joins TRBV14 and TRBJ1-2; 8 positions match TRBD1. Germline assignment: CDR1 SGHDN and CDR2 FVKESK. The CDR3 is made up of 14 amino acids. V dropped 5 bases and J dropped 6; count of bases not matched to a gene: 8. The CDR3 sequence is CASSRGQGVHGYTF. CDR3 nucleotides: TGTGCCAGCAGCAGAGGACAGGGTGTTCATGGCTACACCTTC.

This rearrangement joins TRBV15 to TRBJ1-2; 9 nucleotides align to TRBD1. Per germline, CDR1 LNHNV and CDR2 YYDKDF (reference sequence). This CDR3 spans 15 amino acids. Trimming at V came to 3 bases and at J to 5 bases, leaving 7 bases not matched to a gene. The CDR3 sequence: CATSSNRGLNYGYTF. In nucleotides, the CDR3 is TGTGCCACCAGCAGCAACAGGGGGCTTAATTATGGCTACACCTTC.

The gene calls are TRBV7-8 and TRBJ1-2, with D perhaps TRBD1 (5 bases). This CDR3 spans 17 amino acids. Germline lookup yields CDR1 SGHVS and CDR2 FQNEAQ. The ends were cut back, 3 bases at V and 7 bases at J, with 24 bases in the middle. CDR3 loop: CASSFTPQGLGEAGYTF. CDR3 nucleotide sequence: TGTGCCAGCAGCTTCACCCCCCAGGGACTCGGTGAAGCTGGCTACACCTTC.